The source of this T cell receptor beta chain is a study of technical replicates of blood from a few donors. CDR1 MGHRA and CDR2 YSYEKL come from the germline V gene. The length of the CDR3 is 15 residues. Trimming cost V 4 bases and J 2 bases; bases outside gene matches: 4. Repertoires were generated with immunoSEQ multiplex PCR, while TCRdb's copy carries only in-frame clones and drops some. The sample contains 80,000 to 95,000 clones, approximately 95% of which appear only once. This TCR came from a human donor in good health. The chain couples TRBV4-1 to TRBJ1-5, with 8 bases matching TRBD1. The source material was T cells isolated from PBMCs. CDR3 nucleotides: TGCGCCAGCAGCCCTGACAGGGGTGGCAATCAGCCCCAGCATTTT. The encoded protein is CASSPDRGGNQPQHF.